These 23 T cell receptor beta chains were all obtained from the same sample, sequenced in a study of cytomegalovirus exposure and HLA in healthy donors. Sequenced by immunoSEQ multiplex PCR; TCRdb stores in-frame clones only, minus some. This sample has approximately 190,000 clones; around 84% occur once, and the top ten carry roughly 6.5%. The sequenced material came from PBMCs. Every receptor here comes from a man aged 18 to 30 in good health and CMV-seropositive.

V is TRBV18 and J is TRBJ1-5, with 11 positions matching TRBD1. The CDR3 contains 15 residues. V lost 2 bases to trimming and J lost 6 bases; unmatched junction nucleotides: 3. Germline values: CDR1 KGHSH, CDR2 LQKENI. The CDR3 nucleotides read TGTGCCAGCTCACCAGGACAGGGGGCAACTCAGCCCCAGCATTTT. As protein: CASSPGQGATQPQHF.

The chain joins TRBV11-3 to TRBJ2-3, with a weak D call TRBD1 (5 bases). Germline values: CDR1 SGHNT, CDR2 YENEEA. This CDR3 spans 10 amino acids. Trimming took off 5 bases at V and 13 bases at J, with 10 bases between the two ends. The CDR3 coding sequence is TGTGCCAGCAGCCCCCCAGGGAAGTATTTT. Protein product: CASSPPGKYF.

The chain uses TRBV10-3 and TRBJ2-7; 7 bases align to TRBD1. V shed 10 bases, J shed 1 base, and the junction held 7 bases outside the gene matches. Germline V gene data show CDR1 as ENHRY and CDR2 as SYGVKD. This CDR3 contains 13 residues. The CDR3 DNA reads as TGTGCCACTGGGGACAGCCTTTCCTACGAGCAGTACTTC. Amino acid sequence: CATGDSLSYEQYF.

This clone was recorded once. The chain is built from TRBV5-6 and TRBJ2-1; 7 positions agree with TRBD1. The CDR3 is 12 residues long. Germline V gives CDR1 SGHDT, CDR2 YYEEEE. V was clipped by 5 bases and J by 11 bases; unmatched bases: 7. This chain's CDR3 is CASRTGSTKQFF. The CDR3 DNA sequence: TGTGCCAGCAGGACAGGGAGTACGAAGCAGTTCTTC.

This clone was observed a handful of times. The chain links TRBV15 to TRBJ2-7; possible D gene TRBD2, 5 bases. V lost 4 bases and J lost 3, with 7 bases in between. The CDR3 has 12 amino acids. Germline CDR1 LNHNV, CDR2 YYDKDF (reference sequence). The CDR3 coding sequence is TGTGCCACCAGCATACGGGGCTACGAGCAGTACTTC. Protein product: CATSIRGYEQYF.

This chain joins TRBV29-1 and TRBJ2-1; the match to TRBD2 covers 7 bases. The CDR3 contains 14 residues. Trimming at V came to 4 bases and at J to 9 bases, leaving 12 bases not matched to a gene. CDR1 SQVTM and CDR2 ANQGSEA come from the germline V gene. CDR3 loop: CSVVGLGRVGEQFF. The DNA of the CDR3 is TGCAGCGTTGTCGGACTAGGGCGGGTCGGTGAGCAGTTCTTC.

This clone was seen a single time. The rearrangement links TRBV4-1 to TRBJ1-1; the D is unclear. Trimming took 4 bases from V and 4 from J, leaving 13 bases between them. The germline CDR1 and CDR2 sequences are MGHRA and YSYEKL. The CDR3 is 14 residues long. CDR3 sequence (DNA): TGCGCCAGCAGCCCGAAGCGGATAAGCACTGAAGCTTTCTTT. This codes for CASSPKRISTEAFF.

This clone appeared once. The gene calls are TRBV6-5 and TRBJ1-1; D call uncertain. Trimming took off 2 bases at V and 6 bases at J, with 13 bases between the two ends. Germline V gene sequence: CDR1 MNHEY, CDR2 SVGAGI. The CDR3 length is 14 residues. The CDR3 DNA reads TGTGCCAGCAGTTACGGAGAAACTAGCGCTGAAGCTTTCTTT. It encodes CASSYGETSAEAFF.

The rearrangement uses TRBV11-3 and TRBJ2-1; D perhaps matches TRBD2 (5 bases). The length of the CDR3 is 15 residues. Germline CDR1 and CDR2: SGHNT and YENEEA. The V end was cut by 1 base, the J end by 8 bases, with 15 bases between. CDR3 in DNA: TGTGCCAGCAGCTTAGGCGGGTCGGGGTTTGATGAGCAGTTCTTC. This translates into CASSLGGSGFDEQFF.

The CDR3 DNA reads as TGCGCCAGCAGCTTTGACATTTCCTATGGCTACACCTTC. Encoded protein: CASSFDISYGYTF. This chain connects TRBV5-1 to TRBJ1-2; no clear D. The germline CDR1 and CDR2 sequences are SGHRS and YFSETQ. The CDR3 contains 13 residues. With 2 bases removed from V and 4 bases from J, the gap between germline ends came to 9 bases.

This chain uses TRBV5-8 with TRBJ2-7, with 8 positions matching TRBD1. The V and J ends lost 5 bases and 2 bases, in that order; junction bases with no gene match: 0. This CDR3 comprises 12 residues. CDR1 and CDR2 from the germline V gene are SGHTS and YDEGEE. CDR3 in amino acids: CASRTGAYEQYF. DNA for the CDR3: TGTGCCAGCAGGACAGGGGCCTACGAGCAGTACTTC.

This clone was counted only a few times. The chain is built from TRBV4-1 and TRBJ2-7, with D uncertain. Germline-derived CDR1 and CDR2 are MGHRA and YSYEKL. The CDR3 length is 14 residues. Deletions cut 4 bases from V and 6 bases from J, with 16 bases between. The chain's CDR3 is CASSPRSSLVEQYF. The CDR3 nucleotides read TGCGCCAGCAGCCCGCGGTCCTCCCTGGTCGAGCAGTACTTC.

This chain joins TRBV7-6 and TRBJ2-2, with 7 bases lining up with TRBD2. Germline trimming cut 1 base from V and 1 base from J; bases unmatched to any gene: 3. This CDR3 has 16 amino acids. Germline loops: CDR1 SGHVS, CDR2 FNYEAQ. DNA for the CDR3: TGTGCCAGCAGCTTAGAGGCTAGCGGGAACACCGGGGAGCTGTTTTTT. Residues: CASSLEASGNTGELFF.

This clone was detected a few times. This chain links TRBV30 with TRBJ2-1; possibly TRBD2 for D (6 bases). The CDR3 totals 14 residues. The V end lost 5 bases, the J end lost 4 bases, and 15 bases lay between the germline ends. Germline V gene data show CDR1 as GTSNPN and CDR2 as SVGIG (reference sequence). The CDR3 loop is CAWEDYRAYNEQFF. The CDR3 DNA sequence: TGTGCCTGGGAGGACTACCGAGCATACAATGAGCAGTTCTTC.

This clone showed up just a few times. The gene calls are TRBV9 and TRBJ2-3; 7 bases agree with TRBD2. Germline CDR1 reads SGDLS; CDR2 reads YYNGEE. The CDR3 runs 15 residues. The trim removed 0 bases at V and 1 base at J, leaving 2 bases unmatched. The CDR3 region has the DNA TGTGCCAGCAGCGTAGAGGCGGGGGGCACAGATACGCAGTATTTT. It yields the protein CASSVEAGGTDTQYF.

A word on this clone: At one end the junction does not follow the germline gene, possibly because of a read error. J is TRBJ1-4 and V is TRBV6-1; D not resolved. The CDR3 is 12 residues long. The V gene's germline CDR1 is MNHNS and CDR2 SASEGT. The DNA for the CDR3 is TGTGCCAGCAGTTCCCAGAATGGAAAACTGTTTTTT. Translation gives CASSSQNGKLFF.

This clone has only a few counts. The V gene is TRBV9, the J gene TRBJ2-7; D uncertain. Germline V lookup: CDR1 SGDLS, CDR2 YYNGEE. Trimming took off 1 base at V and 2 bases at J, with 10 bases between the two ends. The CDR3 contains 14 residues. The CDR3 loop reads CASSVTELPYEQYF. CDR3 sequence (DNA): TGTGCCAGCAGCGTAACCGAACTACCCTACGAGCAGTACTTC.

CDR3: CASRARGQINEQFF. The CDR3 nucleotides are TGTGCCAGCAGGGCCAGGGGGCAAATCAATGAGCAGTTCTTC. The chain is built from TRBV6-1 and TRBJ2-1, with 8 bases lining up with TRBD1. The CDR3 extends over 14 amino acids. Germline V CDR1 and CDR2: MNHNS, SASEGT. Losses at the gene ends were 6 bases for V and 6 bases for J; bases not matched to a gene: 7.

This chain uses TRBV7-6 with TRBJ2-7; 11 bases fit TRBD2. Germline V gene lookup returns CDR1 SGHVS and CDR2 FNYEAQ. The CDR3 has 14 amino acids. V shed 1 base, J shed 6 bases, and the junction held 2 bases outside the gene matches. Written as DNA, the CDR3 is TGTGCCAGCAGCTTAGAACTAGCGGGAGCCGAGCAGTACTTC. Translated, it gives CASSLELAGAEQYF.

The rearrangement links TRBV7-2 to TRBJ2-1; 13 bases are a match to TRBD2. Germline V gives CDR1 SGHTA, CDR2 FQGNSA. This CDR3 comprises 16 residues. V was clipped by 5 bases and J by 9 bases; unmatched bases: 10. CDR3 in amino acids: CASSPRTSGRAGEQFF. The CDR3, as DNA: TGTGCCAGCAGCCCACGAACTAGCGGGAGGGCCGGTGAGCAGTTCTTC. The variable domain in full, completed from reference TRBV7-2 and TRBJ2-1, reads GAGVSQSPSNKVTEKGKDVELRCDPISGHTALYWYRQSLGQGLEFLIYFQGNSAPDKSGLPSDRFSAERTGGSVSTLTIQRTQQEDSAVYLCASSPRTSGRAGEQFFGPGTRLTVL.

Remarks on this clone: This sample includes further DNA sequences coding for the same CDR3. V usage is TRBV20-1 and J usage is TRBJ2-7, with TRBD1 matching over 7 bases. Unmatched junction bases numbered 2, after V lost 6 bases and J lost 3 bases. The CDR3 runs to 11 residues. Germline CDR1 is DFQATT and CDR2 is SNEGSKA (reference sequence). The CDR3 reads CSAGDSYEQYF. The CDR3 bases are TGCAGTGCAGGGGACAGCTACGAGCAGTACTTC.

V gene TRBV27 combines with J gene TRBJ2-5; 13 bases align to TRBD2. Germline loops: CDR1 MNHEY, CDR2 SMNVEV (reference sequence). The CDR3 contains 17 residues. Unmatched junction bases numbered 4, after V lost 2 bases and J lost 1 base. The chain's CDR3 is CASSLRRTSGSQETQYF. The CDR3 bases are TGTGCCAGCAGTTTAAGGAGGACTAGCGGGAGCCAAGAGACCCAGTACTTC.

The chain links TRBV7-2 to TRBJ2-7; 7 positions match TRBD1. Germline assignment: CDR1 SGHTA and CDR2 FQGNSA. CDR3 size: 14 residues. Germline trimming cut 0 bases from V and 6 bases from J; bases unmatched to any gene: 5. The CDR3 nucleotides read TGTGCCAGCAGCTTAGCAGGGGGCGGCGGCGAGCAGTACTTC. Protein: CASSLAGGGGEQYF.